The rows below give T cell receptor beta chains drawn from one sample of a study of blood T cell repertoires in COVID-19. Here immunoSEQ multiplex PCR was the method, and the copy in TCRdb shows in-frame clones only, minus some. The table lists about 170,000 clones, 80% to 90% of them singletons. Sequencing input: peripheral blood. All receptors derive from a woman over 75 with COVID-19, enrolled during active disease. The CDR3 runs from the conserved cysteine through the conserved F or W. The D gene is left open where the match is weak. Expanded clones get a size class; other rows say once, few or many, or leave the size out.

j_gene,abundance,v_gene,d_gene,CDR3nt,CDR3aa
TRBJ2-7,once,TRBV2,.,TGTGCCAGCAGTGGTAACTTAGCGGTGGACGAGCAGTACTTC,CASSGNLAVDEQYF
TRBJ1-3,.,TRBV10-2,.,TGCGCCAGCAGTTTACGGGGAAACACCATATATTTT,CASSLRGNTIYF
TRBJ1-2,.,TRBV6-2/TRBV6-3,.,TGTGCCAGCAGTTACCCAGGAGGCTATGGCTACACCTTC,CASSYPGGYGYTF
TRBJ2-2,.,TRBV2,TRBD1,TGTGCCAGCAGGGTCGACAGGGCGAACACCGGGGAGCTGTTTTTT,CASRVDRANTGELFF
TRBJ2-3,once,TRBV28,.,TGTGCCAGCAGTCCCTGGACAGAGACAGATACGCAGTATTTT,CASSPWTETDTQYF
TRBJ2-1,few,TRBV9,TRBD1,TGTGCCAGCAGCGTAGAGGGGGCTTCCTACAATGAGCAGTTCTTC,CASSVEGASYNEQFF
TRBJ1-5,.,TRBV2,.,TGTGCCAGCGACCGGGACGGGGGGAATCAGCCCCAGCATTTT,CASDRDGGNQPQHF
TRBJ1-1,.,TRBV12-1,.,TGTGCCAGCAGCTTTCGAGGGAATTACACTGAAGCTTTCTTT,CASSFRGNYTEAFF
TRBJ2-2,many,TRBV28,.,TGTGCCAGCAGTTTTTGGGGGCTTATCAGCACCGGGGAGCTGTTTTTT,CASSFWGLISTGELFF
TRBJ2-7,.,TRBV20-1,.,TGCAGTGCTAGTTGGCGGGGGCGGCCCTACGAGCAGTACTTC,CSASWRGRPYEQYF
TRBJ2-3,.,TRBV2,TRBD1,TGTGCCAGCAGGGACAGGGGCACAGATACGCAGTATTTT,CASRDRGTDTQYF
TRBJ1-4,once,TRBV2,.,TGTGCCAGTGCGAGGACACTTGAAAAACTGTTTTTT,CASARTLEKLFF
TRBJ1-3,.,TRBV5-8,TRBD1,TGTGCCAGCAGCTCCCTAGACGGGACAGGGACTGGAAACACCATATATTTT,CASSSLDGTGTGNTIYF
TRBJ2-7,.,TRBV7-9,TRBD1,TGTGCCAGCAGCCCCCGACAGGGTCTGTCGTCCGAGCAGTACTTC,CASSPRQGLSSEQYF
TRBJ2-3,.,TRBV4-3,TRBD2,TGCGCCAGCAGCCAAGAATTCCACGGGGGGGCAGATACGCAGTATTTT,CASSQEFHGGADTQYF
TRBJ1-3,few,TRBV7-9,.,TGTGCCAGCCGGGGATCTGGAAACACCATATATTTT,CASRGSGNTIYF
TRBJ2-7,.,TRBV18,.,TGTGCCAGCTCACCTTACCGGGACACCCTCCAGGAGCAGTACTTC,CASSPYRDTLQEQYF
TRBJ2-4,.,TRBV4-1,.,TGCGCCAGCAGCCAAGTTACCCCGGGACACCTCATTCAGTACTTC,CASSQVTPGHLIQYF
TRBJ2-1,.,TRBV5-1,.,TGCGCCAGCAGCCTCTGGGGGGGGCTGAATGAGCAGTTCTTC,CASSLWGGLNEQFF
TRBJ1-3,.,TRBV18,.,TGTGCCAGCTCACAGTCACGGGGGGACGGAAACACCATATATTTT,CASSQSRGDGNTIYF
TRBJ2-1,once,TRBV7-3,.,TGTGCCAGCAGCTTAAGGGGCGGCTCGTCCTCCTACAATGAGCAGTTCTTC,CASSLRGGSSSYNEQFF
TRBJ2-5,.,TRBV19,TRBD2,TGTGCCAGTAGTATAGGGGGCGGACTAGCGGGGGATGAAGAGACCCAGTACTTC,CASSIGGGLAGDEETQYF
TRBJ2-5,.,TRBV18,.,TGTGCCAGCTCACCATGGAGGCAGCAAGAGACCCAGTACTTC,CASSPWRQQETQYF
TRBJ2-7,.,TRBV4-1,TRBD2,TGCGCCAGCAGCCAAGTTGCGGGAGGAGTAATTTACGAGCAGTACTTC,CASSQVAGGVIYEQYF
TRBJ1-1,.,TRBV23-1,.,TGCGCCAGCAGTCAATACAGGGTTAGCACTGAAGCTTTCTTT,CASSQYRVSTEAFF
TRBJ2-2,.,TRBV9,TRBD1,TGTGCCAGCAGCCTCGGACAGGGGGGGGCCGGGGAGCTGTTTTTT,CASSLGQGGAGELFF
TRBJ2-2,.,TRBV7-8,TRBD1,TGTGCCAGCAGCCCGACCAGACAGGGCACATTCACCGGGGAGCTGTTTTTT,CASSPTRQGTFTGELFF
TRBJ1-2,.,TRBV5-1,TRBD1,TGCGCCAGCAGCCAAGGACAGGACTATGGCTACACCTTC,CASSQGQDYGYTF
TRBJ1-5,.,TRBV9,.,TGTGCCAGCAGCGTAGACGGGTTTGCCGTTCAGCCCCAGCATTTT,CASSVDGFAVQPQHF
TRBJ2-7,.,TRBV15,TRBD2,TGTGCCACCAGCAGAGATCCCGGTAGCGGGAGGATTGAGCAGTACTTC,CATSRDPGSGRIEQYF
TRBJ1-4,.,TRBV2,.,TGTGCCACCCTCCCCAGGGGCGTAGCTAATGAAAAACTGTTTTTT,CATLPRGVANEKLFF
TRBJ1-2,once,TRBV3-1/TRBV3-2,TRBD1,TGTGCCAGCAGCCAAGCCGGACAGGGGTACGGCTACACCTTC,CASSQAGQGYGYTF
TRBJ2-7,.,TRBV3-1/TRBV3-2,TRBD2,TGTGCCAGCAGCCAAGAATATACGGGAGGCTCCTACGAGCAGTACTTC,CASSQEYTGGSYEQYF
TRBJ1-5,.,TRBV4-3,.,TGCGCCAGCAGCCAAGTCCAGGGTTACCAGCCCCAGCATTTT,CASSQVQGYQPQHF
TRBJ1-5,few,TRBV5-1,.,TGCGCCAGCAGCTTGAGGGGTCCCAATCAGCCCCAGCATTTT,CASSLRGPNQPQHF